These T cell receptor beta chains were read from a single sample in a study of cytomegalovirus exposure and HLA in healthy donors. The repertoire was sequenced with immunoSEQ multiplex PCR; TCRdb's copy has only in-frame clones and lacks some. The repertoire holds 150,000 or so clones, with around 84% as singletons. The sequenced sample consisted of PBMCs. Receptors originate from a man aged 35 to 55 in good health and CMV-seropositive. CDR3s include the opening cysteine and the closing phenylalanine or tryptophan. D genes are given only for firm matches. Clone size is stated in some rows and not others, as once, few, many or a class when expanded.

DNA: TGTGCCAGCAGCGAAAGGTGGCGGGGAACGCAGTATTTT
CDR3: CASSERWRGTQYF
D: -
length: 13
V: TRBV7-3
J: TRBJ2-3
size: -

DNA: TGTGCCAGTAGTATAGATGCGACAGGGGGATACACTGAAGCTTTCTTT
CDR3: CASSIDATGGYTEAFF
D: TRBD1
length: 16
V: TRBV19
J: TRBJ1-1
size: -

DNA: TGTGCCAGCAGCTTAGTCGAGGGATGGACCACTGAAGCTTTCTTT
CDR3: CASSLVEGWTTEAFF
D: -
length: 15
V: TRBV7-9
J: TRBJ1-1
size: -

DNA: TGTGCCAGCAGCCTTAGCACAGATACGCAGTATTTT
CDR3: CASSLSTDTQYF
D: -
length: 12
V: TRBV6-6
J: TRBJ2-3
size: -

DNA: TGTGCCAGCAGTAGAGGGGGGAACACTGAAGCTTTCTTT
CDR3: CASSRGGNTEAFF
D: -
length: 13
V: TRBV6-5
J: TRBJ1-1
size: once

DNA: TGCGCCAGCAGCCAACTGGCGGGACAGGACACCGGGGAGCTGTTTTTT
CDR3: CASSQLAGQDTGELFF
D: TRBD1
length: 16
V: TRBV4-3
J: TRBJ2-2
size: -

DNA: TGCGCCAGCAGCGCACCGGGACTAGCGGGGATGGTTCAGTACTTC
CDR3: CASSAPGLAGMVQYF
D: TRBD2
length: 15
V: TRBV5-1
J: TRBJ2-4
size: -

DNA: TGTGCCAGCAGCTTAGTCGCGGGAAGAGATACGCAGTATTTT
CDR3: CASSLVAGRDTQYF
D: -
length: 14
V: TRBV7-6
J: TRBJ2-3
size: few

DNA: TGTGCCAGCAGTTTTGGGCAGGGTGGGACAGATACGCAGTATTTT
CDR3: CASSFGQGGTDTQYF
D: -
length: 15
V: TRBV27
J: TRBJ2-3
size: -

DNA: TGTGCCAGCAGGTGGACAAAAGCTAGCAATCAGCCCCAGCATTTT
CDR3: CASRWTKASNQPQHF
D: -
length: 15
V: TRBV27
J: TRBJ1-5
size: -

DNA: TGTGCCAGCAGCCCGAGAAGATACAGGGGGCGAGAGCAGTTCTTC
CDR3: CASSPRRYRGREQFF
D: TRBD1
length: 15
V: TRBV7-2
J: TRBJ2-1
size: -

DNA: TGTGCCTGGAGTCTCTCAGGGAATGGCTACACCTTC
CDR3: CAWSLSGNGYTF
D: -
length: 12
V: TRBV30
J: TRBJ1-2
size: -

DNA: TGTGCCAGCACCTGGGGACAGGCCAACACTGAAGCTTTCTTT
CDR3: CASTWGQANTEAFF
D: TRBD1
length: 14
V: TRBV6-1
J: TRBJ1-1
size: -

DNA: TGTGCCAGCAGTTTTAAGGTGGGGGCAGGGGAGACCCAGTACTTC
CDR3: CASSFKVGAGETQYF
D: -
length: 15
V: TRBV28
J: TRBJ2-5
size: -

DNA: TGTGCCAGCGTGAGTCCAGGGGGGAACACCGGGGAGCTGTTTTTT
CDR3: CASVSPGGNTGELFF
D: TRBD1
length: 15
V: TRBV2
J: TRBJ2-2
size: -

DNA: TGTGCCAGCAGCCCTAGCGGGAGAGAGACCCAGTACTTC
CDR3: CASSPSGRETQYF
D: TRBD2
length: 13
V: TRBV7-6
J: TRBJ2-5
size: -

DNA: TGTGCCAGCAGCGCCAGCGGAGCGGGACGCCTCGAGCAGTACTTC
CDR3: CASSASGAGRLEQYF
D: TRBD2
length: 15
V: TRBV9
J: TRBJ2-7
size: few

DNA: TGTGCCTGGAGCGCCAGGGGGCGCGGGAGCGGGGATACGCAGTATTTT
CDR3: CAWSARGRGSGDTQYF
D: -
length: 16
V: TRBV30
J: TRBJ2-3
size: -

DNA: TGTGCCAGCAGCCCTGCAGACGGGGGACTAGCGGACATCAATGAGCAGTTCTTC
CDR3: CASSPADGGLADINEQFF
D: TRBD2
length: 18
V: TRBV7-3
J: TRBJ2-1
size: -

DNA: TGTGCCAGCAGTTTGGGTGGGGGGACAGATACGCAGTATTTT
CDR3: CASSLGGGTDTQYF
D: -
length: 14
V: TRBV28
J: TRBJ2-3
size: -

DNA: TGTGCCTGGAGTACGAACAGTAGAGCCCAGCCCCAGCATTTT
CDR3: CAWSTNSRAQPQHF
D: -
length: 14
V: TRBV30
J: TRBJ1-5
size: -

DNA: TGCGCCAGCAGCGTGAGGGTGATGAACACTGAAGCTTTCTTT
CDR3: CASSVRVMNTEAFF
D: -
length: 14
V: TRBV5-1
J: TRBJ1-1
size: -

DNA: TGCGCCAGCAGCTTGAGACAGGATAGCAATCAGCCCCAGCATTTT
CDR3: CASSLRQDSNQPQHF
D: -
length: 15
V: TRBV4-1
J: TRBJ1-5
size: -

DNA: TGTGCCAGCAGCTTACCCGAGGGGGGGTATAGAGAGACCCAGTACTTC
CDR3: CASSLPEGGYRETQYF
D: -
length: 16
V: TRBV7-2
J: TRBJ2-5
size: -

DNA: TGCGCCAGCAGTCACTTCGGGACTAGCGGAGGGGCCCCTACCTACGAGCAGTACTTC
CDR3: CASSHFGTSGGAPTYEQYF
D: TRBD2
length: 19
V: TRBV23-1
J: TRBJ2-7
size: -

DNA: TGTGCCAGCAGTTTTTCGGGGTATCAGCCCCAGCATTTT
CDR3: CASSFSGYQPQHF
D: -
length: 13
V: TRBV28
J: TRBJ1-5
size: -

DNA: TGTGCCAGCAGTTACTCCATTTCGACAGGGAATGGCTACACCTTC
CDR3: CASSYSISTGNGYTF
D: TRBD1
length: 15
V: TRBV6-5
J: TRBJ1-2
size: few

DNA: TGCGCCAGCAGCTCGAACGCGGGAGGGCCGGAGACCCAGTACTTC
CDR3: CASSSNAGGPETQYF
D: TRBD2
length: 15
V: TRBV5-1
J: TRBJ2-5
size: -

DNA: TGTGCCAGTAGGTACAGGGGGTCCTCAACTAATGAAAAACTGTTTTTT
CDR3: CASRYRGSSTNEKLFF
D: TRBD1
length: 16
V: TRBV19
J: TRBJ1-4
size: -

DNA: TGTGCCAGCAGTTTAGCCGACAGGGGCTATGGCTACACCTTC
CDR3: CASSLADRGYGYTF
D: TRBD1
length: 14
V: TRBV27
J: TRBJ1-2
size: -

DNA: TGTGCCAGCAGCTCGGGACAGGGCTATGGCTACACCTTC
CDR3: CASSSGQGYGYTF
D: TRBD1
length: 13
V: TRBV7-9
J: TRBJ1-2
size: -

DNA: TGTGCCAGCGATCCAGGGGGCGTTAACACTGAAGCTTTCTTT
CDR3: CASDPGGVNTEAFF
D: TRBD1
length: 14
V: TRBV4-2
J: TRBJ1-1
size: -

DNA: TGTGCCAGCAGCCCTCCACTAGCGGGAGTTCGAGGGGAGACCCAGTACTTC
CDR3: CASSPPLAGVRGETQYF
D: TRBD2
length: 17
V: TRBV5-4
J: TRBJ2-5
size: -

DNA: TGTGCCAGCAGCTTGGATGTGCGGACCATATATTTT
CDR3: CASSLDVRTIYF
D: -
length: 12
V: TRBV7-9
J: TRBJ1-3
size: -

DNA: TGTGCCAGCAGCCCCTGGGCAGGGGGCTCCTACGAGCAGTACTTC
CDR3: CASSPWAGGSYEQYF
D: TRBD1
length: 15
V: TRBV7-2
J: TRBJ2-7
size: -

DNA: TGTGCCAGCAGTTACCAGGGTGGCTACACCTTC
CDR3: CASSYQGGYTF
D: -
length: 11
V: TRBV6-5
J: TRBJ1-2
size: once

DNA: TGTGCCAGCAGTGGCCCGGCACAGGGAGGGACTGAAGCTTTCTTT
CDR3: CASSGPAQGGTEAFF
D: -
length: 15
V: TRBV6-1
J: TRBJ1-1
size: -

DNA: TGTGCCAGAAAGGACAGATCTAATGAAAAACTGTTTTTT
CDR3: CARKDRSNEKLFF
D: -
length: 13
V: TRBV11-3
J: TRBJ1-4
size: -

DNA: TGTGCCAGCTCACAACCCGGGAGGGCCTACGAGCAGTACTTC
CDR3: CASSQPGRAYEQYF
D: TRBD2
length: 14
V: TRBV18
J: TRBJ2-7
size: once

DNA: TGTGCCAGCCATAGGGAAGGGACAGGGATCAACGAGCAGTACTTC
CDR3: CASHREGTGINEQYF
D: TRBD1
length: 15
V: TRBV25-1
J: TRBJ2-7
size: once

DNA: TGTGCCAGCAGTTCTAGGGGGCAGGGTGAAAAACTGTTTTTT
CDR3: CASSSRGQGEKLFF
D: TRBD1
length: 14
V: TRBV5-4
J: TRBJ1-4
size: -

DNA: TGTGCCAGCAGCGCCGGGGGAAAGAGCTCCTACGAGCAGTACTTC
CDR3: CASSAGGKSSYEQYF
D: -
length: 15
V: TRBV5-4
J: TRBJ2-7
size: -

DNA: TGTGCCAGCAGCCAAGGGCTCTCTGGGGCCAACGTCCTGACTTTC
CDR3: CASSQGLSGANVLTF
D: -
length: 15
V: TRBV16
J: TRBJ2-6
size: -

DNA: TGTGCCAGCTCACCTCCCAAGGGGGAGCGCACCGGGGAGCTGTTTTTT
CDR3: CASSPPKGERTGELFF
D: -
length: 16
V: TRBV18
J: TRBJ2-2
size: -

DNA: TGCGCCAGCACCCCTGAGGGGGGGGGATTCAACACTGAAGCTTTCTTT
CDR3: CASTPEGGGFNTEAFF
D: -
length: 16
V: TRBV5-1
J: TRBJ1-1
size: few

DNA: TGCGCCAGCAGCGGGACTAGCACAGATACGCAGTATTTT
CDR3: CASSGTSTDTQYF
D: -
length: 13
V: TRBV5-1
J: TRBJ2-3
size: -

DNA: TGTGCCAGCAGGGGAGCTAATCAGCCCCAGCATTTT
CDR3: CASRGANQPQHF
D: -
length: 12
V: TRBV28
J: TRBJ1-5
size: few

DNA: TGTGCCAGCAGTTACTCGAGTCGGGAGGTAGATACGCAGTATTTT
CDR3: CASSYSSREVDTQYF
D: TRBD2
length: 15
V: TRBV6-6
J: TRBJ2-3
size: once

DNA: TGCGCCAGCAGTGAGTCCGGCAGGGGCGAGGGAAGCAATCAGCCCCAGCATTTT
CDR3: CASSESGRGEGSNQPQHF
D: -
length: 18
V: TRBV10-1
J: TRBJ1-5
size: once

DNA: TGTGCCAGCAGCGTTGGGGGGGAACAGCCCCAGCATTTT
CDR3: CASSVGGEQPQHF
D: -
length: 13
V: TRBV9
J: TRBJ1-5
size: -

DNA: TGTGCCAGTAGTATGGGGGCTTTTAGCGGGAGGCCCTACAATGAGCAGTTCTTC
CDR3: CASSMGAFSGRPYNEQFF
D: TRBD2
length: 18
V: TRBV19
J: TRBJ2-1
size: -

DNA: TGTGCCAGCAGACCCTGGGGGGCGGGGGACTCTAGCACAGATACGCAGTATTTT
CDR3: CASRPWGAGDSSTDTQYF
D: -
length: 18
V: TRBV28
J: TRBJ2-3
size: -

DNA: TGTGCCAGTAGCGGCTCGGGTCAGGGGGACTACGAGCAGTACTTC
CDR3: CASSGSGQGDYEQYF
D: TRBD1
length: 15
V: TRBV19
J: TRBJ2-7
size: few

DNA: TGTGCCAGCAGCCAAGATCTATTTCAGAGGGAACGGCAGTTCTTC
CDR3: CASSQDLFQRERQFF
D: -
length: 15
V: TRBV4-2
J: TRBJ2-1
size: -

DNA: TGTGCCAGCAGCGGACAGGGTAGCTACTACGAGCAGTACTTC
CDR3: CASSGQGSYYEQYF
D: TRBD1
length: 14
V: TRBV9
J: TRBJ2-7
size: once

DNA: TGTGCCAGCAGCTTAGTCTCGACTGACGGCTACACCTTC
CDR3: CASSLVSTDGYTF
D: -
length: 13
V: TRBV7-2
J: TRBJ1-2
size: -

DNA: TGTGCCAGCAGTTGGGACAGACAAGGAAACACCATATATTTT
CDR3: CASSWDRQGNTIYF
D: TRBD1
length: 14
V: TRBV6-1
J: TRBJ1-3
size: few